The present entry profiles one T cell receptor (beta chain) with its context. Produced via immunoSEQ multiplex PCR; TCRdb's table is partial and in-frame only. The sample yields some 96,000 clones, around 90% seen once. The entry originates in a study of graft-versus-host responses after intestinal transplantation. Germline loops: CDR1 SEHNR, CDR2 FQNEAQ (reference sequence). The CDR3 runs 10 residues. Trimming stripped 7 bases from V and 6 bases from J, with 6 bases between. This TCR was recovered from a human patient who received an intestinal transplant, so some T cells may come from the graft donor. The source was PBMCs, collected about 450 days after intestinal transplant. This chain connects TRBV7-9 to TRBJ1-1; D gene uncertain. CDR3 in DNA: TGTGCCAGCAACCACGCTGAAGCTTTCTTT. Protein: CASNHAEAFF.